A single sample gave rise to the 5 T cell receptor beta chains below, sequenced in a study of T cell responses to AZD1222 COVID-19 vaccine. Libraries were prepared by immunoSEQ multiplex PCR; TCRdb keeps only in-frame clonotypes and omits some of them. The sample records around 110,000 clones, more than 65% being singletons. Sequenced material: peripheral blood, taken on day 0 of AZD1222 vaccination. These receptors all stem from an adult in good health.

The table lists this clone with a few counts. This sequence joins TRBV5-1 and TRBJ1-1; 12 nucleotides align to TRBD1. V shed 4 bases and J 1 base; nucleotides not matched to a gene: 5. This CDR3 is 16 amino acids long. Germline assignment: CDR1 SGHRS and CDR2 YFSETQ. CDR3: CASSTGTGGTNTEAFF. Written as DNA, the CDR3 is TGCGCCAGCAGCACAGGGACAGGGGGCACGAACACTGAAGCTTTCTTT.

V gene TRBV2 combines with J gene TRBJ2-5, with 11 bases fitting TRBD2. The germline CDR1 and CDR2 sequences are SNHLY and FYNNEI. Germline trimming cut 5 bases from V and 1 base from J; bases unmatched to any gene: 12. The CDR3 loop spans 18 amino acids. Here the CDR3 reads CASSFSGGALSGQETQYF. Written as DNA, the CDR3 is TGTGCCAGCAGTTTTAGCGGGGGGGCTTTGTCCGGCCAAGAGACCCAGTACTTC.

The chain recombines TRBV7-9 with TRBJ1-2; D gene unclear. Germline assignment: CDR1 SEHNR and CDR2 FQNEAQ (reference sequence). The V end lost 2 bases, the J end lost 6 bases, and 16 bases lay between the germline ends. CDR3 length equals 15 residues. The chain's CDR3 is CASSLIAEVVNGYTF. CDR3 DNA: TGTGCCAGCAGCTTAATTGCGGAAGTCGTAAATGGCTACACCTTC. The full variable domain, completed using reference TRBV7-9 and TRBJ1-2, is DTGVSQNPRHKITKRGQNVTFRCDPISEHNRLYWYRQTLGQGPEFLTYFQNEAQLEKSRLLSDRFSAERPKGSFSTLEIQRTEQGDSAMYLCASSLIAEVVNGYTFGSGTRLTVV.

This rearrangement joins TRBV9 to TRBJ2-5; 9 bases are shared with TRBD2. The CDR3 consists of 17 residues. Trimming removed 0 bases from V and 3 bases from J; junction bases left unmatched: 9. CDR1 SGDLS and CDR2 YYNGEE come from the germline V gene. DNA of the CDR3: TGTGCCAGCAGCGTAGGTCCGGGGGTAGCGGGGGAAGAGACCCAGTACTTC. Its protein is CASSVGPGVAGEETQYF.

This clone was observed once. The chain is built from TRBV7-8 and TRBJ1-6; a weak D match, TRBD1 (6 bases). Trimming stripped 2 bases from V and 7 bases from J, with 12 bases between. Germline values: CDR1 SGHVS, CDR2 FQNEAQ. CDR3 length: 15 residues. CDR3 sequence (DNA): TGTGCCAGCAGCTTAATCAGACAGGAAAATTCACCCCTCCACTTT. Residues: CASSLIRQENSPLHF.